This record looks at one T cell receptor (beta chain) sequence and its context. Its target is unknown. One entry per CDR3 protein, called by TCRdb with MiXCR from the reads. In the table there are 750,000 to 900,000 distinct CDR3 sequences, 25% to 30% of which are singletons. These data belong to a study of T cell repertoires in cytomegalovirus infection. As for the study in general: Public TCR beta signatures were indicative of both CMV infection and a matching HLA type.

Notes on the study in general: Carriage of CMV together with the relevant HLA was identifiable through cumulative public TCR beta family frequency.

The TCR sequence derives from a human donor in good health (CMV status not recorded). Some clones in this sample may be carry-over from other donors' samples. The specimen was cultured CD8+ T cells from PBMCs, collected from culture after CMV antigen stimulation.

The CDR3 loop reads CASSLGGLEMDTQYF. Written as DNA, the CDR3 is TGTGCCAGCAGCTTAGGGGGACTAGAGATGGATACGCAGTATTTT. The rearrangement uses TRBV7-9 and TRBJ2-3, with 8 nucleotides matching TRBD2. J was trimmed by 6 bases and V by 1 base; bases with no gene match: 6. The CDR3 contains 15 residues. Germline assignment: CDR1 SEHNR and CDR2 FQNEAQ (reference sequence).